The 22 T cell receptor beta chains given below trace back to one sample, sequenced in a study of cytomegalovirus exposure and HLA in healthy donors. Both 60 Vbeta primers and 13 Jbeta primers went into the PCR. The protocol was immunoSEQ multiplex PCR, while the TCRdb copy is restricted to in-frame clones and leaves out a portion. The data hold about 190,000 clones, with more than 9.5% observed a single time. The sample taken for sequencing was PBMCs. The receptors originated from a man aged 45-60 years in good health and CMV-seropositive.

This clone was found a few times. This rearrangement joins TRBV4-1 to TRBJ2-7; 8 nucleotides line up with TRBD2. Trimming removed 5 bases from V and 4 bases from J; junction bases left unmatched: 10. CDR1 and CDR2 (germline): MGHRA, YSYEKL. The CDR3 spans 15 residues. CDR3 loop: CASSSWSGGTYEQYF. As DNA, the CDR3 is TGCGCCAGCAGCTCCTGGAGCGGGGGCACTTACGAGCAGTACTTC.

This sequence joins TRBV6-6 and TRBJ2-1; TRBD2 agrees at 9 bases. Germline values: CDR1 MNHNY, CDR2 SVGAGI (reference sequence). The ends lost 5 bases at V and 6 bases at J; junction bases unmatched: 11. The CDR3 runs to 16 residues. The chain's CDR3 is CASSLRNSGGRNEQFF. In DNA, the CDR3 is TGTGCCAGCAGTCTTAGAAATAGCGGGGGCCGCAATGAGCAGTTCTTC.

This clone was found a few times. The chain couples TRBV5-4 to TRBJ2-1; tentatively, D is TRBD1 (6 bases). The CDR3 loop spans 14 amino acids. V lost 6 bases and J lost 9, with 19 bases in between. CDR1 SGHNT and CDR2 YYREEE come from the germline V gene (reference sequence). CDR3 sequence: CASTPLGASGEQFF. The CDR3 DNA follows: TGTGCCAGCACCCCACTGGGGGCCTCGGGTGAGCAGTTCTTC.

The genes are TRBV5-1 and TRBJ2-7, with D tentatively TRBD1 (6 bases). V shed 6 bases and J shed 2 bases, with 18 bases lying between them. Looked up from germline, CDR1 is SGHRS and CDR2 is YFSETQ. There are 15 residues in the CDR3. The DNA for the CDR3 is TGCGCCAGCAAAATGGTAGAGCAGGGGACCTACGAGCAGTACTTC. This gives the protein CASKMVEQGTYEQYF.

This clone has a handful of counts. The chain combines TRBV5-5 with TRBJ1-4; TRBD1 might be the D (6 bases). V lost 0 bases to trimming and J lost 5 bases, with 11 bases between them. The CDR3 has 15 amino acids. Germline V CDR1 and CDR2: SGHKS, YYEKEE (reference sequence). CDR3 nucleotide sequence: TGTGCCAGCAGCTTGGTGGGGGCGGTAAATGAAAAACTGTTTTTT. Translating it yields CASSLVGAVNEKLFF.

The chain joins TRBV10-3 to TRBJ1-2; D uncertain. In germline, CDR1 is ENHRY, CDR2 SYGVKD. The CDR3 length is 14 residues. With 3 bases removed from V and 8 bases from J, the gap between germline ends came to 16 bases. The CDR3: CAISESVGSGGYTF. The CDR3 DNA reads TGTGCCATCAGTGAAAGTGTAGGGAGCGGCGGCTACACCTTC.

This clone was seen a few times. The chain uses TRBV30 and TRBJ2-7; 10 nucleotides align to TRBD1. V shed 2 bases and J 6 bases; nucleotides not matched to a gene: 4. This CDR3 comprises 13 residues. Germline V lookup: CDR1 GTSNPN, CDR2 SVGIG (reference sequence). The CDR3 is CAWSRQGAGEQYF. CDR3 sequence (DNA): TGTGCCTGGAGTCGACAGGGGGCGGGCGAGCAGTACTTC. Full variable domain (outside the CDR3, taken from reference TRBV30 and TRBJ2-7): SQTIHQWPATLVQPVGSPLSLECTVEGTSNPNLYWYRQAAGRGLQLLFYSVGIGQISSEVPQNLSASRPQDRQFILSSKKLLLSDSGFYLCAWSRQGAGEQYFGPGTRLTVT.

This clone was seen a few times. This sequence joins TRBV7-8 and TRBJ1-3; possible D gene TRBD1, 5 bases. Germline lookup yields CDR1 SGHVS and CDR2 FQNEAQ. The CDR3 extends over 16 amino acids. Trimming pared 5 bases from V and 0 bases from J, leaving 14 bases between. CDR3 loop: CASSRGHIISGNTIYF. In nucleotides, the CDR3 is TGTGCCAGCAGCCGAGGACACATCATCTCTGGAAACACCATATATTTT.

This clone was detected only a few times. V is TRBV11-3 and J is TRBJ2-2, with 8 bases aligning to TRBD1. The germline V gene has CDR1 SGHNT and CDR2 YENEEA. This CDR3 has 17 residues. J lost 6 bases, V lost 3 bases, and 12 bases had no gene match. The CDR3 spells CASSFGQGRRDAGELFF. The CDR3 nucleotides are TGTGCCAGCAGCTTCGGACAGGGAAGGCGTGATGCCGGGGAGCTGTTTTTT.

This clone appeared a few times. V gene TRBV2 combines with J gene TRBJ2-5; a possible D gene is TRBD2 (6 bases). The CDR3 contains 14 residues. The germline V gene encodes CDR1 SNHLY and CDR2 FYNNEI. Trimming pared 7 bases from V and 0 bases from J, leaving 12 bases between. CDR3 sequence (DNA): TGTGCCAGCAACGAGGGGACTTACCAAGAGACCCAGTACTTC. Protein sequence: CASNEGTYQETQYF.

This clone was detected only a few times. The chain combines TRBV19 with TRBJ2-7, with D possibly being TRBD1 (6 bases). Germline-derived CDR1 and CDR2 are LNHDA and SQIVND (reference sequence). V lost 5 bases and J 2 bases, leaving 22 bases between the germline ends. The CDR3 covers 17 residues. Written as DNA, the CDR3 is TGTGCCAGTAGTCCGTGCCCTGGACAGAATAAGACCTACGAGCAGTACGTC. The encoded protein is CASSPCPGQNKTYEQYV.

This clone was recorded a few times. The chain is built from TRBV7-2 and TRBJ2-3, with D maybe TRBD1 (5 bases). CDR1 SGHTA and CDR2 FQGNSA come from the germline V gene. V was cut by 5 bases and J by 3 bases, with 15 bases left in between. CDR3 length: 15 residues. The CDR3 bases are TGTGCCAGCAGCGGACCGGGCCCAGGGACAGATACGCAGTATTTT. This sequence encodes CASSGPGPGTDTQYF.

This clone was seen a handful of times. This rearrangement joins TRBV4-3 to TRBJ1-2, with TRBD1 identical over 8 bases. The CDR3 contains 17 residues. Germline assignment: CDR1 LGHNA and CDR2 YSLEER. With V trimmed by 0 bases and J by 8 bases, 14 bases remained unmatched. The CDR3 DNA follows: TGCGCCAGCAGCCAAGAGGGCCCGACAGGGGCAGCTTTCGGCTACACCTTC. Amino acids: CASSQEGPTGAAFGYTF.

The rearrangement uses TRBV6-5 and TRBJ2-5; possibly TRBD1 for D (5 bases). There are 15 residues in the CDR3. V was cut by 0 bases and J by 3 bases, with 11 bases left in between. Germline V gene data show CDR1 as MNHEY and CDR2 as SVGAGI. As DNA, the CDR3 is TGTGCCAGCAGTTACTCGCCGACAGCCAAAGAGACCCAGTACTTC. Encoded protein: CASSYSPTAKETQYF.

This clone has a handful of counts. The V and J genes are TRBV19 and TRBJ2-3, with 8 nucleotides matching TRBD1. Trimming took 4 bases from V and 6 from J; bases not matched to a gene: 3. There are 13 residues in the CDR3. Looked up from germline, CDR1 is LNHDA and CDR2 is SQIVND (reference sequence). The CDR3 DNA reads as TGTGCCAGTAGTACCCGACAGGGGGATACGCAGTATTTT. As protein: CASSTRQGDTQYF.

This clone was observed a few times. The chain combines TRBV9 with TRBJ1-2; D unclear. CDR1 is SGDLS and CDR2 is YYNGEE in the germline V gene. Deletions cut 1 base from V and 7 bases from J, with 20 bases between. The CDR3 length is 16 residues. CDR3 in amino acids: CASSVFPTSMEGGYTF. The DNA of the CDR3 is TGTGCCAGCAGCGTATTCCCTACTTCCATGGAGGGTGGCTACACCTTC. Full variable domain (missing parts from reference TRBV9 and TRBJ1-2): DSGVTQTPKHLITATGQRVTLRCSPRSGDLSVYWYQQSLDQGLQFLIQYYNGEERAKGNILERFSAQQFPDLHSELNLSSLELGDSALYFCASSVFPTSMEGGYTFGSGTRLTVV.

The chain employs TRBV25-1 and TRBJ2-5; weak D call: TRBD1 (6 bases). Per the germline V gene, CDR1 is MGHDK and CDR2 is SYGVNS. V shed 9 bases and J shed 1 base, with 9 bases lying between them. The CDR3 runs to 12 residues. CDR3 sequence: CASTGSQETQYF. CDR3 nucleotides: TGTGCCAGTACAGGGTCCCAAGAGACCCAGTACTTC.

V usage is TRBV7-2 and J usage is TRBJ2-7; 11 bases are shared with TRBD2. V dropped 5 bases and J dropped 3; count of bases not matched to a gene: 15. Germline CDR1 SGHTA, CDR2 FQGNSA. The length of the CDR3 is 18 residues. As DNA, the CDR3 is TGTGCCAGCAGCGCCTTAGCCGGGACTAGCGGACCGGTCTACGAGCAGTACTTC. Its protein product is CASSALAGTSGPVYEQYF.

This clone turned up a few times. The chain employs TRBV4-1 and TRBJ2-1, with D tentatively TRBD2 (5 bases). Germline V CDR1 and CDR2: MGHRA, YSYEKL. V was pared by 0 bases and J by 10 bases, with 10 bases between. This CDR3 has 13 amino acids. For the CDR3, the DNA is TGCGCCAGCAGCCAAGATCCGAGGGCCGAGCAGTTCTTC. It translates to CASSQDPRAEQFF.

This chain joins TRBV5-4 and TRBJ2-1; 10 nucleotides agree with TRBD2. The CDR3 consists of 16 residues. Germline V gene data show CDR1 as SGHNT and CDR2 as YYREEE (reference sequence). Trimming removed 3 bases from V and 6 bases from J; junction bases left unmatched: 9. CDR3 amino acids: CASSSLLAGSSNEQFF. The CDR3 DNA reads as TGTGCCAGCAGCTCCCTACTAGCGGGGAGCTCCAATGAGCAGTTCTTC.

In DNA form, the CDR3 reads TGTGCCAGCAGCCCATCACAGGGATATGAAGCTTTCTTT. Residues: CASSPSQGYEAFF. V gene TRBV5-5 combines with J gene TRBJ1-1; tentative D call: TRBD1 (6 bases). The CDR3 length is 13 residues. V was shortened by 4 bases and J by 7 bases, with 14 bases between the two germline ends. CDR1 is SGHKS, CDR2 YYEKEE, per germline (reference sequence).

This clone was detected only a few times. The chain combines TRBV6-5 with TRBJ2-3, with 7 bases fitting TRBD1. The V segment lost 9 bases and the J segment 1 base; nucleotides outside the gene matches: 4. The germline V gene has CDR1 MNHEY and CDR2 SVGAGI. This CDR3 contains 13 residues. The CDR3 sequence is CASRDSRTDTQYF. CDR3 in DNA: TGTGCCAGTCGGGACAGCCGCACAGATACGCAGTATTTT.